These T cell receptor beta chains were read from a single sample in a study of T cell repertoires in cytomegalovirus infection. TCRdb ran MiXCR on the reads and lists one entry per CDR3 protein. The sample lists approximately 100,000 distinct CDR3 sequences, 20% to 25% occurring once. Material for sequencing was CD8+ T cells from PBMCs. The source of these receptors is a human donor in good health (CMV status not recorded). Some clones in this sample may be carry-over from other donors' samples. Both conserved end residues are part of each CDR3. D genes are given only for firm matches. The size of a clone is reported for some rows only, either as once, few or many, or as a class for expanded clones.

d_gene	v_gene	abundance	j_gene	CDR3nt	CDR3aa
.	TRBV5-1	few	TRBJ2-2	TGCGCCAGCAGCTTGTCTCTAGGGACCGGGGAGCTGTTTTTT	CASSLSLGTGELFF
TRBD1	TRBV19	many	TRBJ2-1	TGTGCCAGTAGTAGCGACAGGGGAACGGTCAATGAGCAGTTCTTC	CASSSDRGTVNEQFF
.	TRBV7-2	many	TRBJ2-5	TGTGCCAGCAGCTTTCGCGGAGAGACCCAGTACTTC	CASSFRGETQYF
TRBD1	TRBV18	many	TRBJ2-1	TGTGCCAGCTCTCGGACAGGCTATTACAATGAGCAGTTCTTC	CASSRTGYYNEQFF
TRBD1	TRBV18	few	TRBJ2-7	TGTGCCAGCTCCCCCGGACAGGCGAGCTCCTACGAGCAGTACTTC	CASSPGQASSYEQYF
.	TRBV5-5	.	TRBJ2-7	TGTGCCAGCAGCTTGGACCAGGGGACTTACTCCTACGAGCAGTACTTC	CASSLDQGTYSYEQYF
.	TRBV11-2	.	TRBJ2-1	TGTGCCAGCAGCAAGATGACTAGTTCCTACAATGAGCAGTTCTTC	CASSKMTSSYNEQFF
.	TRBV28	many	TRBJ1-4	TGTGCCAGCAGAGCGGAGACAGGCGTCGTTTTTAATGAAAAACTGTTTTTT	CASRAETGVVFNEKLFF
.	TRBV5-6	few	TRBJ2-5	TGTGCCAGCAGCTTGGTGGGGGGGCGCGTCGAAGAGACCCAGTACTTC	CASSLVGGRVEETQYF
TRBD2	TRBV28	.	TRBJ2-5	TGTGCCAGCAGTTTATTGGGGGGTATGGCGGGGGAAGAGACCCAGTACTTC	CASSLLGGMAGEETQYF
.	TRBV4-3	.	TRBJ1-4	TGCGCCAGCAGCCAAGATCCCGGAGAACGTGAAAAACTGTTTTTT	CASSQDPGEREKLFF
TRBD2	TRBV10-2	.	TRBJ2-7	TGCGCCAGCAGTGCCTCGACTAGCGGGAGTACCTACGAGCAGTACTTC	CASSASTSGSTYEQYF
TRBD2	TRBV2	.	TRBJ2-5	TGTGCCAGCAGTGAAGCGGGACTAGCGGATGGCGAGACCCAGTACTTC	CASSEAGLADGETQYF
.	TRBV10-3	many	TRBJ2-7	TGTGCCATCAGTGAACCAGGGGCCGGGGAGCAGTACTTC	CAISEPGAGEQYF
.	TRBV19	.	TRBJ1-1	TGTGCCAGTAGTAAGGGGGGGAACACTGAAGCTTTCTTT	CASSKGGNTEAFF
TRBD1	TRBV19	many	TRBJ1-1	TGTGCCAGTAGTATGGGAGACAGGGGGCCCACTGAAGCTTTCTTT	CASSMGDRGPTEAFF
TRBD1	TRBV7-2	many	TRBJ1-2	TGTGCCAGCAGCTTAGAATACAGGGGACAGGGGTATGGCTACACCTTC	CASSLEYRGQGYGYTF
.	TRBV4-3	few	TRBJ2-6	TGCGCCAGCAGCCAAGATCGCTCGGAGGCCAACGTCCTGACTTTC	CASSQDRSEANVLTF
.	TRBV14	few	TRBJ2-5	TGTGCCAGCAGCCAAGAGGGATTTCAGCCCCAAGAGACCCAGTACTTC	CASSQEGFQPQETQYF
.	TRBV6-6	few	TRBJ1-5	TGTGCCAGCAGTTACTCTCACGTGGAGCCCCAGCATTTT	CASSYSHVEPQHF
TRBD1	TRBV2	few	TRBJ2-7	TGTGCCAGCACTCAAGACAGGGGGAGCTCCTACGAGCAGTACTTC	CASTQDRGSSYEQYF
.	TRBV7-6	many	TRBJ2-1	TGTGCCAGCAGCTTTAGTCGGGCGCCCGACAATGAGCAGTTCTTC	CASSFSRAPDNEQFF
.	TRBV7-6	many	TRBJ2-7	TGTGCCAGCAGCTTAGCGGGGAGGGGGGGCTACGAGCAGTACTTC	CASSLAGRGGYEQYF
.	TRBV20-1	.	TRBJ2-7	TGCAGTGCTAGCCGGGACACCAACCCCTACGAGCAGTACTTC	CSASRDTNPYEQYF
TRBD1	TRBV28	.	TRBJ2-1	TGTGCCAGCAGTACCCCGACAGGGAGAACCTACAATGAGCAGTTCTTC	CASSTPTGRTYNEQFF
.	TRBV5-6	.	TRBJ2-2	TGTGCCAGCAGCTTTCTAAGGGACCCGAACACCGGGGAGCTGTTTTTT	CASSFLRDPNTGELFF